A single sample is the source of the 17 T cell receptor beta chains below, sequenced in a study of T cell repertoires in cytomegalovirus infection. In TCRdb, the reads were re-called with MiXCR into one record per CDR3 protein. The sample yields 400,000 or so distinct CDR3 sequences, approximately 32% seen once. Input material: PBMCs. These receptors all stem from a human donor in good health (CMV status not recorded). Some clones in this sample may be carry-over from other donors' samples.

In this sample, this clonotype turned up many times. This chain links TRBV19 with TRBJ1-5; the D gene is possibly TRBD1 (5 bases). The CDR3 has 20 residues. Per germline, CDR1 LNHDA and CDR2 SQIVND (reference sequence). Trimming took 1 base from V and 0 from J, leaving 22 bases between them. The CDR3 protein is CASSIVFWLIGDYSNQPQHF. The CDR3 DNA sequence: TGTGCCAGTAGTATAGTCTTCTGGCTAATAGGGGACTATAGCAATCAGCCCCAGCATTTT.

Ten or more counts support this clonotype. The chain has TRBV12-3 or TRBV12-4 and TRBJ2-5, with D unresolved. V was trimmed by 4 bases and J by 0 bases, leaving 9 bases between them. This CDR3 has 14 residues. Written as DNA, the CDR3 is TGTGCCAGCAGTTCTAAGGGTTACCAAGAGACCCAGTACTTC. The encoded protein is CASSSKGYQETQYF.

This sequence joins TRBV6-8 and TRBJ2-1, with a tentative D call TRBD2 (7 bases). CDR1 and CDR2 (germline): MNHGY, SAAAGT. Trimming cost V 3 bases and J 7 bases, with 19 bases left between them. The CDR3 sequence is 16 residues long. CDR3 nucleotides: TGTGCCAGCAGTTATGACGAGGGGGGGGCCTTAAATGAGCAGTTCTTC. Its protein is CASSYDEGGALNEQFF.

The V and J genes are TRBV25-1 and TRBJ2-5; 8 nucleotides agree with TRBD1. Germline CDR1 reads MGHDK; CDR2 reads SYGVNS. The ends lost 4 bases at V and 0 bases at J; junction bases unmatched: 4. The CDR3 length is 15 residues. CDR3 region: CASSGTGGYQETQYF. The CDR3 bases are TGTGCCAGCAGTGGCACAGGGGGGTACCAAGAGACCCAGTACTTC. Full variable domain (outside the CDR3, taken from reference TRBV25-1 and TRBJ2-5): EADIYQTPRYLVIGTGKKITLECSQTMGHDKMYWYQQDPGMELHLIHYSYGVNSTEKGDLSSESTVSRIRTEHFPLTLESARPSHTSQYLCASSGTGGYQETQYFGPGTRLLVL.

This clonotype was counted between two and nine times. This chain joins TRBV11-3 and TRBJ2-3; TRBD2 matches at 8 bases. CDR3 length: 14 residues. Germline loops: CDR1 SGHNT, CDR2 YENEEA. J gave up 5 bases and V 1 base, and 2 bases lay outside the gene matches. CDR3 loop: CASSLGGGIDTQYF. The CDR3 nucleotides are TGTGCCAGCAGCTTAGGCGGGGGGATAGATACGCAGTATTTT. The full variable domain, completed using reference TRBV11-3 and TRBJ2-3, is EAGVVQSPRYKIIEKKQPVAFWCNPISGHNTLYWYLQNLGQGPELLIRYENEEAVDDSQLPKDRFSAERLKGVDSTLKIQPAELGDSAVYLCASSLGGGIDTQYFGPGTRLTVL.

In its sample, this clonotype was seen a few times. V is TRBV7-9 and J is TRBJ1-2, with D tentatively TRBD1 (6 bases). Germline assignment: CDR1 SEHNR and CDR2 FQNEAQ (reference sequence). CDR3 length: 12 residues. The V gene lost 3 bases and the J gene lost 8 bases, with 10 bases spanning the gap. The CDR3 nucleotides are TGTGCCAGCAGCTTCAGGGGTTACGGCTACACCTTC. It is translated as CASSFRGYGYTF. Together with reference TRBV7-9 and TRBJ1-2, the CDR3 gives the full variable domain: DTGVSQNPRHKITKRGQNVTFRCDPISEHNRLYWYRQTLGQGPEFLTYFQNEAQLEKSRLLSDRFSAERPKGSFSTLEIQRTEQGDSAMYLCASSFRGYGYTFGSGTRLTVV.

This clonotype turned up a few times. This rearrangement joins TRBV5-6 to TRBJ2-5; 9 bases are a match to TRBD1. Germline V gives CDR1 SGHDT, CDR2 YYEEEE. V lost 3 bases, J lost 2 bases, and 5 bases stayed unmatched. This CDR3 is 15 amino acids long. The DNA of the CDR3 is TGTGCCAGCAGCTACGGGACAGGGCAACAAGAGACCCAGTACTTC. It is translated as CASSYGTGQQETQYF.

This clonotype was picked up a small number of times. J is TRBJ2-1 and V is TRBV6-2 or TRBV6-3; weak D call: TRBD2 (6 bases). The CDR3 is 14 residues long. Trimming removed 4 bases at V and 1 base at J, with 8 bases between. Germline CDR1 MNHEY, CDR2 SVGEGT. The DNA for the CDR3 is TGTGCCAGCAGTTGGACTAATTCCTACAATGAGCAGTTCTTC. This translates into CASSWTNSYNEQFF.

This clonotype was seen repeatedly, ten times or more. This rearrangement joins TRBV7-8 to TRBJ1-5, with 7 bases aligning to TRBD1. Germline V lookup: CDR1 SGHVS, CDR2 FQNEAQ. The J segment lost 0 bases and the V segment lost 7 bases, leaving 6 bases of the junction unmatched. The CDR3 runs 15 residues. The DNA of the CDR3 is TGTGCCAGCACCCCCAACAGGGGTAGCAATCAGCCCCAGCATTTT. This sequence encodes CASTPNRGSNQPQHF.

This clonotype was counted once. This could be a read error, since a much larger clone is one nucleotide away. The conserved phenylalanine or tryptophan normally closing the CDR3 is absent here, so this likely arose from a read error. J is TRBJ2-5 and V is TRBV7-6; TRBD1 aligns across 11 bases. The V gene's germline CDR1 is SGHVS and CDR2 FNYEAQ. Trimming removed 5 bases from V and 4 bases from J; junction bases left unmatched: 6. The CDR3 extends over 15 amino acids. Written as DNA, the CDR3 is TGTGCCAGCAGCCAAGGACAGGGGGCACGAGAGACCCAGTACTTG. It encodes CASSQGQGARETQYL.

This clonotype was observed at least ten times. The gene calls are TRBV7-8 and TRBJ1-2; D might be TRBD1 (5 bases). The V end was cut by 5 bases, the J end by 4 bases, with 17 bases between. This CDR3 comprises 15 residues. Germline assignment: CDR1 SGHVS and CDR2 FQNEAQ. CDR3 region: CASSTNRPLSYGYTF. CDR3 bases: TGTGCCAGCAGCACCAACAGGCCTTTGAGCTATGGCTACACCTTC.

V gene TRBV19 combines with J gene TRBJ1-1; perhaps TRBD1 as D (6 bases). V was shortened by 5 bases and J by 11 bases, with 18 bases between the two germline ends. CDR1 is LNHDA, CDR2 SQIVND, per germline (reference sequence). This CDR3 region has 13 residues. For the CDR3, the DNA is TGTGCCAGTAGTTTCTCGAGGGACACCCTCGCTTTCTTT. It encodes CASSFSRDTLAFF. The entire variable domain, with the rest obtained from reference TRBV19 and TRBJ1-1, is as follows: DGGITQSPKYLFRKEGQNVTLSCEQNLNHDAMYWYRQDPGQGLRLIYYSQIVNDFQKGDIAEGYSVSREKKESFPLTVTSAQKNPTAFYLCASSFSRDTLAFFGQGTRLTVV.

The CDR3 DNA follows: TGTGCCAGCAGTGAATATAAGGGGGACAGGGATTCCGTGTTGCCCCAGCATTTT. Encoded protein: CASSEYKGDRDSVLPQHF. This chain connects TRBV25-1 to TRBJ1-5; 9 nucleotides match TRBD1. The germline V gene encodes CDR1 MGHDK and CDR2 SYGVNS. Losses at the gene ends were 0 bases for V and 9 bases for J; bases not matched to a gene: 15. This CDR3 is built from 18 residues.

The sample holds a few counts of this clonotype. V is TRBV7-2 and J is TRBJ1-2, with 9 nucleotides matching TRBD1. J gave up 12 bases and V 6 bases, and 5 bases lay outside the gene matches. Germline CDR1 is SGHTA and CDR2 is FQGNSA. The CDR3 sequence is 11 residues long. CDR3 nucleotide sequence: TGTGCCAGCAGATCACAGGGGGCCCACACCTTC. Protein product: CASRSQGAHTF.

J is TRBJ2-3 and V is TRBV6-2 or TRBV6-3, with TRBD2 matching 9 bases. CDR3 length: 14 amino acids. Trimming took 6 bases from V and 4 from J; bases not matched to a gene: 5. Per the germline V gene, CDR1 is MNHEY and CDR2 is SVGEGT. The CDR3 sequence is CASRHSGGPDTQYF. The CDR3 nucleotides read TGTGCCAGCAGACATAGCGGGGGCCCAGATACGCAGTATTTT.

A single count supports this clonotype. V and J are TRBV5-6 and TRBJ2-5, with 7 positions matching TRBD1. With 4 bases clipped from V and 4 bases from J, the junction kept 7 bases outside the gene matches. CDR1 is SGHDT and CDR2 is YYEEEE in the germline V gene. This CDR3 region has 14 residues. CDR3 DNA: TGTGCCAGCAGCCCGACAGGGTTCACAGAGACCCAGTACTTC. This translates into CASSPTGFTETQYF.

The chain combines TRBV12-3 or TRBV12-4 with TRBJ1-3, with TRBD1 identical over 7 bases. CDR3 length: 16 residues. V trimming: 2 bases; J trimming: 0 bases; junction bases outside the gene matches: 4. The CDR3 protein is CASSLRPGGSGNTIYF. CDR3 in DNA: TGTGCCAGCAGTTTAAGGCCAGGGGGCTCTGGAAACACCATATATTTT.